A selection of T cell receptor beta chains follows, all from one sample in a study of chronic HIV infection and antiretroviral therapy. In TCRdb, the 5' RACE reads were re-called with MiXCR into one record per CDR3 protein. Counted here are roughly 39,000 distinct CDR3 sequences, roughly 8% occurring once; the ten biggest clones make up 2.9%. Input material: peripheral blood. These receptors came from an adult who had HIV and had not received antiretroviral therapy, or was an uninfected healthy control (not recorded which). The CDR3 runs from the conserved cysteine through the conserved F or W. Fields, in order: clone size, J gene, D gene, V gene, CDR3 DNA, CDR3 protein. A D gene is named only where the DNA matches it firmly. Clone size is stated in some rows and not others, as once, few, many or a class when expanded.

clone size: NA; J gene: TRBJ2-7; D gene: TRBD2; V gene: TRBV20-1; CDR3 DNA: TGCAGTGCTTCCGGGACTAACTCCTACGAGCAGTACTTC; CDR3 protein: CSASGTNSYEQYF
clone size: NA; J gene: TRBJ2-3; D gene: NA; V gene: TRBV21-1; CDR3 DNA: TGTGCCAGCAGCATACTCCCGGGACAGGGGGGCACAGATACGCAGTATTTT; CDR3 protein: CASSILPGQGGTDTQYF
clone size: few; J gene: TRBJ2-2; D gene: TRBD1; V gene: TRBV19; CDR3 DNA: TGTGCCAGTAGTATGGACAGGGGGGCCGGGGAGCTGTTTTTT; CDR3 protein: CASSMDRGAGELFF
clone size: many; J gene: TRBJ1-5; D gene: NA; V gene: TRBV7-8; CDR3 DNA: TGTGCCAGCAGCTTGTCGCCTAGTGGGGATCAGCCCCAGCATTTT; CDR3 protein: CASSLSPSGDQPQHF
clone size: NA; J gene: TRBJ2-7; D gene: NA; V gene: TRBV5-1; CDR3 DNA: TGCGCCAGCAGCTGGGTCAGCGCGGGCCTGCCGGGGGAGCAGTACTTC; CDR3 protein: CASSWVSAGLPGEQYF
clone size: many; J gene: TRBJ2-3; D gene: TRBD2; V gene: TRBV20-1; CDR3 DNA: TGCAGTGCTAGAGGTCCGGGGGTAGCGGGACCCACAGATACGCAGTATTTT; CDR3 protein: CSARGPGVAGPTDTQYF
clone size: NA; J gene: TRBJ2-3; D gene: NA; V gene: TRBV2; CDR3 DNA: TGTGCCAGCAGTGAAGTTCTTTCGAGGAACAGGGCGACAGATACGCAGTATTTT; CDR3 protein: CASSEVLSRNRATDTQYF
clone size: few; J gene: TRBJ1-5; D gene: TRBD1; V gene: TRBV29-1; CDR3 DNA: TGCAGCATCGTGGGACAGCCCGGTCAGCCCCAGCATTTT; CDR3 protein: CSIVGQPGQPQHF
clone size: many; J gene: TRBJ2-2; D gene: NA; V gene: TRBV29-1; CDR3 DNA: TGCAGCGTTGTACCTTGGGGGCGAGGCACCGGGGAGCTGTTTTTT; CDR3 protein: CSVVPWGRGTGELFF
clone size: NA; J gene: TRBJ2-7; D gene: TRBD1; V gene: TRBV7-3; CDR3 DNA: TGTGCCAGCAGCCCGGGACAGGGGGCCTGGGAGCAGTACTTC; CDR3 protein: CASSPGQGAWEQYF
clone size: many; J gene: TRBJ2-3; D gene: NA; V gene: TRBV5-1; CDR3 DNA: TGCGCCAGCAGCTTAGTAGGGGAAAAGGAGTATTTT; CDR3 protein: CASSLVGEKEYF
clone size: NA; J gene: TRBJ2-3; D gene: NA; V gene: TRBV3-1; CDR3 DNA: TGTGCCAGCAGCCAAGTAGCTAGAGCCGATACGCAGTATTTT; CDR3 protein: CASSQVARADTQYF
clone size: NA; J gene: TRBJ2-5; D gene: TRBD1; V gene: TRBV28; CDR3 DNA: TGTGCCAGCAGACCCCGTGACAGGGCGGTAGAGACCCAGTACTTC; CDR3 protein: CASRPRDRAVETQYF
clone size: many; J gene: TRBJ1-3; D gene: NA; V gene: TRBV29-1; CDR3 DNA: TGCAGCGTTGTGTCCGCAGTTGGAGGAAACACCATATATTTT; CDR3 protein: CSVVSAVGGNTIYF
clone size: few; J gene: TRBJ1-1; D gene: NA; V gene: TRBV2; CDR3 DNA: TGTGCCAGCAGTGAAAACGAAGGCACTGAAGCTTTCTTT; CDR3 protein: CASSENEGTEAFF
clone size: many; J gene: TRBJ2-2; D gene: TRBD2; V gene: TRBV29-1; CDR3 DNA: TGCAGCGTCCGGACTAGCGGGAGTGTGAACACCGGGGAGCTGTTTTTT; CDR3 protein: CSVRTSGSVNTGELFF
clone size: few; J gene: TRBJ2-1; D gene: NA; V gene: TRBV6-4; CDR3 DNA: TGTGCCAGCAGTGACTCGCGGGGTGGAAACAATGAGCAGTTCTTC; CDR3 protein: CASSDSRGGNNEQFF
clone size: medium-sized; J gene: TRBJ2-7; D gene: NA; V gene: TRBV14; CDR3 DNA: TGTGCCAGCAGCCCGGGGACCAACTACGAGCAGTACTTC; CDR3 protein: CASSPGTNYEQYF
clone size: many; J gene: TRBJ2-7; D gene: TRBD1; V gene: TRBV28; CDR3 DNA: TGTGCCACCGACGGAGGACAGGGATCCTACGAGCAGTACTTC; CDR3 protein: CATDGGQGSYEQYF
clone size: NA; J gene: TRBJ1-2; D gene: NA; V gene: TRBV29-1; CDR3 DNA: TGCAGCGCCGACAGAAACTATGGCTACACCTTC; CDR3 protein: CSADRNYGYTF
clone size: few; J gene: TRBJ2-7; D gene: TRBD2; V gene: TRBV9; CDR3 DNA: TGTGCCAGCAGCGTAGGTTCTAGCGGGACCTTCTACGAGCAGTACTTC; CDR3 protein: CASSVGSSGTFYEQYF
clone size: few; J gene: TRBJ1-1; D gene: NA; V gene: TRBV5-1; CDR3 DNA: TGCGCCAGCAGCTTGTACTCAGAGACTGAAGCTTTCTTT; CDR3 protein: CASSLYSETEAFF
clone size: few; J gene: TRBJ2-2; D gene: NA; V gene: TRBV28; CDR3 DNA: TGTGCCAGCATCCGATTAGGTGGGAGCACCGGGGAGCTGTTTTTT; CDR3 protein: CASIRLGGSTGELFF
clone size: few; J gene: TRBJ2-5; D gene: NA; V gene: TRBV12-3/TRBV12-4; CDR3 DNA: TGTGCCAGCACTAACGGACCGGAGGAGACCCAGTACTTC; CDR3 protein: CASTNGPEETQYF
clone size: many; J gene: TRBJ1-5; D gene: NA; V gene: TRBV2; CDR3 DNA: TGTGCCAGCACTAGGGGGGGGAGCAATCAGCCCCAGCATTTT; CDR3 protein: CASTRGGSNQPQHF
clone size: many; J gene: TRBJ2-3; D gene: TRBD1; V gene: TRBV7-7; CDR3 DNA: TGTGCCAGCAGCTTAGGGACAGGGGGCATGGATACGCAGTATTTT; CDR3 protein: CASSLGTGGMDTQYF
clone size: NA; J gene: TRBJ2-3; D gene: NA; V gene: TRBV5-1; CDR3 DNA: TGCGCCAGCAGCTTGAAGGGAGATACGCAGTATTTT; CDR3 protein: CASSLKGDTQYF
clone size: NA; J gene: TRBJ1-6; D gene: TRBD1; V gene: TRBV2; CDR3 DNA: TGTGCCAGCAGCGCGACATGGGACAGGCCGTCACCCCTCCACTTT; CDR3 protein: CASSATWDRPSPLHF
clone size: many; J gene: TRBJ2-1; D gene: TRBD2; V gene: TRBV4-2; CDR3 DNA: TGTGCCAGCAGCCTCGAGACTAGCGGATCCTACAATGAGCAGTTCTTC; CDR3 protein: CASSLETSGSYNEQFF
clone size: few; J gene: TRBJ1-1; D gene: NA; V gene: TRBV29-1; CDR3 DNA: TGCAGCGTAGAGACCGGCGAGAACACTGAAGCTTTCTTT; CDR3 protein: CSVETGENTEAFF
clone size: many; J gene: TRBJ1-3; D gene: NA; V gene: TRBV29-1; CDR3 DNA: TGCAGCGCCTCAGACGGGTTCTCTGGAAACACCATATATTTT; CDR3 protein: CSASDGFSGNTIYF
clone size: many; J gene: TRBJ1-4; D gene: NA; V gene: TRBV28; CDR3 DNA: TGTGCCAGCAGTCCGGGGGGGCCAAATGAAAAACTGTTTTTT; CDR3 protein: CASSPGGPNEKLFF
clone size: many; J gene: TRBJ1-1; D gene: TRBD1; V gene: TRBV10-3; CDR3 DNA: TGTGCCATCAGTGAGCCCGCCGGACAGGTCACTGAAGCTTTCTTT; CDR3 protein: CAISEPAGQVTEAFF
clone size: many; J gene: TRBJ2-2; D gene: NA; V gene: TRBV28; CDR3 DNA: TGTGCCAGCAAACAAGGCAGGGCGTATCCCGGGGAGCTGTTTTTT; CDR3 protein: CASKQGRAYPGELFF
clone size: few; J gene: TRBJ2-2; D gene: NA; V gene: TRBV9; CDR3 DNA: TGTGCCAGCAGAACCGGGACGGACAACACCGGGGAGCTGTTTTTT; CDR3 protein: CASRTGTDNTGELFF
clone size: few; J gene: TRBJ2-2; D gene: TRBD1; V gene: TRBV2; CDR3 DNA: TGTGCCAGCAGGGGACAGGCCCACCCCGGGGAGCTGTTTTTT; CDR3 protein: CASRGQAHPGELFF
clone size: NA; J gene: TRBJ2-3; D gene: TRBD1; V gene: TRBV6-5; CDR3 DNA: TGTGCCAGCAGTGGCGGGACAGGGGGCGGTCGGACAGATACGCAGTATTTT; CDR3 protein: CASSGGTGGGRTDTQYF
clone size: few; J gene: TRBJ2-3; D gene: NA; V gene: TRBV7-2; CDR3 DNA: TGTGCCAGCAGCTTAAACGGAGATACGCAGTATTTT; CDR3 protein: CASSLNGDTQYF
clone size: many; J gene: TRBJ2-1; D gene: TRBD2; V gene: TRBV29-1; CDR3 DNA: TGCAGCGCAGGGACTAGCGGGGACGCATATGTGCAGTTCTTC; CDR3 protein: CSAGTSGDAYVQFF
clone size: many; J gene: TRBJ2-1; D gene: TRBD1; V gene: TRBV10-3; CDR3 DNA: TGTGCCATCAACTCGGGACAGGGGTCAGGTGAGCAGTTCTTC; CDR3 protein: CAINSGQGSGEQFF
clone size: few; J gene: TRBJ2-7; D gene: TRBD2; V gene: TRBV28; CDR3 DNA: TGTGCCAGCACAGGGGGTTCTAGCGGGAGCTCCTACGAGCAGTACTTC; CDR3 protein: CASTGGSSGSSYEQYF
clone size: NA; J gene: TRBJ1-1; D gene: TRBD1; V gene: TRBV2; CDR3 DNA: TGTGCCAGCCAAAGGGACAGCTCGAACACTGAAGCTTTCTTT; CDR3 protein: CASQRDSSNTEAFF
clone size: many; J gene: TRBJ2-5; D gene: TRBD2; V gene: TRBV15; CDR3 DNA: TGTGCCACCAGCAGAGACGGGACTAGCCCGGGGATAGAGACCCAGTACTTC; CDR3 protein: CATSRDGTSPGIETQYF
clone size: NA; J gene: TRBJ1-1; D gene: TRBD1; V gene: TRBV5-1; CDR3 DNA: TGCGCCAGCAGCCCCGGACAGGGGATTGTTGAAGCTTTCTTT; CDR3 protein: CASSPGQGIVEAFF
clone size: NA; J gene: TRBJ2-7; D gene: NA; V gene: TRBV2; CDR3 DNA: TGTGCCAGCAGAGTCGGTACCTACGAGCAGTACTTC; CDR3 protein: CASRVGTYEQYF
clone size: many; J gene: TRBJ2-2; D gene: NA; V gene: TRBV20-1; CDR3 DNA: TGCAGTGCTAGAGAGTCGGAGGGGGCCGGGGAGCTGTTTTTT; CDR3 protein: CSARESEGAGELFF
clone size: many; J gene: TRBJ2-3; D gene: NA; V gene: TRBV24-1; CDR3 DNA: TGTGCCACCAGTGATGGCAGGGGCACAGATACGCAGTATTTT; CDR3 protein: CATSDGRGTDTQYF
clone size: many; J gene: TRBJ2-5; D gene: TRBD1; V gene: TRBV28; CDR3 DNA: TGTGCCAGCACCCAAGGGACAGGGAACCAAGAGACCCAGTACTTC; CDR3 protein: CASTQGTGNQETQYF
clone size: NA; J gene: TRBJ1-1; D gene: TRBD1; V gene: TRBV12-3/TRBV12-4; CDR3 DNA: TGTGCCAGCACCCGGGGACAGGGAAGCACTGAAGCTTTCTTT; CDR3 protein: CASTRGQGSTEAFF
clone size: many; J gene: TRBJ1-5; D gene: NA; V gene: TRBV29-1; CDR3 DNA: TGCAGCGTTTCCGGCCGGACGGGCAATCAGCCCCAGCATTTT; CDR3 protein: CSVSGRTGNQPQHF
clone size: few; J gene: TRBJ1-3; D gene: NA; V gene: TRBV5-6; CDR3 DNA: TGTGCCAGCAGCGTCAGTTACTCTGGAAACACCATATATTTT; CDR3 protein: CASSVSYSGNTIYF